This entry lists 22 T cell receptor beta chains sequenced from one sample in a study of early T cells in non-severe SARS-CoV-2 infection. TCRdb independently ran MiXCR on the 5' RACE reads; one entry per CDR3 protein. This sample has more than 85,000 distinct CDR3 sequences, with over 10% found just once. The sample in question was whole blood, obtained at baseline. Receptors were obtained from an adult who was a healthcare worker with PCR-confirmed SARS-CoV-2 infection or an uninfected control (not recorded which).

The chain joins TRBV4-1 to TRBJ1-2, with a tentative D call TRBD1 (6 bases). Germline values: CDR1 MGHRA, CDR2 YSYEKL. Trimming pared 4 bases from V and 7 bases from J, leaving 19 bases between. This CDR3 is built from 15 residues. In nucleotides, the CDR3 is TGCGCCAGCAGCCCACCTCCGTGGGGGGCGCCTGGCTACACCTTC. This encodes CASSPPPWGAPGYTF.

This clonotype was observed a few times. The rearrangement joins TRBV28 to TRBJ1-4, with D possibly matching TRBD1 (6 bases). Germline V gene sequence: CDR1 MDHEN, CDR2 SYDVKM. CDR3 size: 16 residues. V dropped 4 bases and J dropped 8 bases, with 20 bases sitting between them. CDR3 bases: TGTGCCAGCAGTTCAGTTGGGGGGCGGATCGAGGAAAAACTGTTTTTT. Translating it yields CASSSVGGRIEEKLFF.

The V call is TRBV28, the J call TRBJ2-3, with 9 bases fitting TRBD1. The V gene end was trimmed by 6 bases and the J gene end by 4 bases; junction bases not matched to a gene: 8. The germline V gene has CDR1 MDHEN and CDR2 SYDVKM. The CDR3 is 15 residues long. CDR3 sequence: CASSKGTGWADTQYF. The CDR3 DNA is TGTGCCAGCAGCAAGGGGACAGGGTGGGCAGATACGCAGTATTTT.

This chain joins TRBV4-2 and TRBJ2-7, with 9 bases matching TRBD2. CDR1 and CDR2 (germline): LGHNA, YNFKEQ. CDR3 length: 16 residues. With 1 base clipped from V and 7 bases from J, the junction kept 11 bases outside the gene matches. The CDR3 region is CASSQGRLAEGQEQYF. The CDR3 region has the DNA TGTGCCAGCAGCCAAGGTAGACTAGCGGAGGGTCAGGAGCAGTACTTC.

V is TRBV30 and J is TRBJ2-6, with TRBD2 identical over 8 bases. Germline V lookup: CDR1 GTSNPN, CDR2 SVGIG (reference sequence). This CDR3 is built from 16 residues. The junction had 4 bases not matched to a gene; V was cut back by 1 base and J by 2 bases. CDR3 nucleotides: TGTGCCTGGAGTGAAGCGGGAGTAGCTGGGGCCAACGTCCTGACTTTC. Protein sequence: CAWSEAGVAGANVLTF.

In this sample, this clonotype turned up a few times. The rearrangement joins TRBV18 to TRBJ2-7; TRBD2 matches 9 bases. Germline-derived CDR1 and CDR2 are KGHSH and LQKENI. This CDR3 comprises 15 residues. V gave up 3 bases and J gave up 4 bases; unmatched junction bases: 7. The CDR3 spells CASSPSQTSGYEQYF. DNA for the CDR3: TGTGCCAGCTCACCCTCCCAGACTAGCGGTTACGAGCAGTACTTC.

This clonotype occurred a few times. The CDR3, as DNA: TGTGCCAGCAGTGTCCAGGGGATGAACACTGAAGCTTTCTTT. Its translation: CASSVQGMNTEAFF. The rearrangement uses TRBV6-1 and TRBJ1-1; maybe TRBD1 (6 bases). The length of the CDR3 is 14 residues. Germline-derived CDR1 and CDR2 are MNHNS and SASEGT. Between the trimmed V and J ends, which lost 4 bases and 0 bases, there was a span of 9 bases.

Many counts were recorded for this clonotype. The gene calls are TRBV6-1 and TRBJ1-5; 10 bases match TRBD1. This CDR3 comprises 15 residues. Germline V gene sequence: CDR1 MNHNS, CDR2 SASEGT. V lost 6 bases, J lost 6 bases, and 8 bases stayed unmatched. The CDR3 DNA reads as TGTGCCAGCAGCATCCAAGGGACAGGGGCTCAGCCCCAGCATTTT. This codes for CASSIQGTGAQPQHF.

This chain connects TRBV27 to TRBJ1-1; D ambiguous. CDR1 is MNHEY, CDR2 SMNVEV, per germline (reference sequence). This CDR3 spans 14 amino acids. The V end lost 5 bases, the J end lost 0 bases, and 10 bases lay between the germline ends. CDR3 nucleotide sequence: TGTGCCAGCAGTAACCGACGGCTGAACACTGAAGCTTTCTTT. Its protein product is CASSNRRLNTEAFF.

This clonotype was counted at least ten times. This chain connects TRBV4-1 to TRBJ1-2; D gene uncertain. This CDR3 has 12 residues. The ends were cut back, 8 bases at V and 4 bases at J, with 11 bases in the middle. CDR1 and CDR2 from the germline V gene are MGHRA and YSYEKL. The CDR3 loop is CASGKIRYGYTF. The CDR3 DNA is TGCGCCAGCGGGAAGATTCGCTATGGCTACACCTTC.

This clonotype appeared a few times. The gene calls are TRBV6-6 and TRBJ2-3; a weak D match, TRBD1 (6 bases). V lost 11 bases, J lost 3 bases, and 9 bases lay in between. Germline CDR1 reads MNHNY; CDR2 reads SVGAGI (reference sequence). The CDR3 runs 11 residues. This CDR3 reads CAAGVTDTQYF. For the CDR3, the DNA is TGTGCCGCAGGGGTAACAGATACGCAGTATTTT.

This clonotype has more than one count but fewer than ten. The chain links TRBV30 to TRBJ2-5, with 10 bases aligning to TRBD1. Losses at the gene ends were 1 base for V and 5 bases for J; bases not matched to a gene: 4. This CDR3 is 14 amino acids long. Germline V CDR1 and CDR2: GTSNPN, SVGIG (reference sequence). CDR3 in amino acids: CAWSGGQGIETQYF. The CDR3 DNA sequence: TGTGCCTGGAGTGGGGGACAGGGGATTGAGACCCAGTACTTC.

The V and J genes are TRBV4-1 and TRBJ2-7; D gene unclear. V dropped 2 bases and J dropped 7 bases, with 12 bases sitting between them. The CDR3 contains 13 residues. CDR1 and CDR2 (germline): MGHRA, YSYEKL. CDR3 residues: CASSQIFMGEQYF. The DNA of the CDR3 is TGCGCCAGCAGCCAAATTTTTATGGGGGAGCAGTACTTC.

This clonotype occurred many times. The chain carries TRBV12-3 or TRBV12-4 and TRBJ1-3; D call uncertain. The V end lost 6 bases, the J end lost 0 bases, and 9 bases lay between the germline ends. The CDR3 runs to 14 residues. DNA for the CDR3: TGTGCCAGCAGAGCCACCTACTCTGGAAACACCATATATTTT. Protein product: CASRATYSGNTIYF.

J is TRBJ2-7 and V is TRBV11-1, with D possibly called TRBD1 or TRBD2 (5 bases each). The CDR3 extends over 11 amino acids. V lost 8 bases, J lost 4 bases, and 9 bases lay in between. CDR1 is SGHAT and CDR2 is FQDESV in the germline V gene (reference sequence). CDR3 residues: CASGWGYEQYF. The CDR3 DNA follows: TGTGCCAGCGGCTGGGGGTACGAGCAGTACTTC.

The CDR3 coding sequence is TGTGCCAGCAGCCAAGGGGGGGCCAAGGCGCATGGCTCCTACAATGAGCAGTTCTTC. It specifies CASSQGGAKAHGSYNEQFF. V is TRBV14 and J is TRBJ2-1, with D perhaps TRBD1 or TRBD2 (6 bases each). Trimming took off 1 base at V and 0 bases at J, with 19 bases between the two ends. This CDR3 region has 19 residues. Germline V gene lookup returns CDR1 SGHDN and CDR2 FVKESK.

This clonotype was seen more than once but under ten times. The chain is built from TRBV14 and TRBJ1-4; D remains ambiguous. Trimming removed 0 bases from V and 8 bases from J, with 13 bases in between. The CDR3 covers 15 residues. From germline, CDR1 is SGHDN and CDR2 FVKESK. In DNA form, the CDR3 reads TGTGCCAGCAGCCAAGATCTTGGTCTTGGGGAAAAACTGTTTTTT. It specifies CASSQDLGLGEKLFF.

This clonotype was seen repeatedly, ten times or more. V gene TRBV5-1 combines with J gene TRBJ1-5; weak D call: TRBD1 (6 bases). CDR1 and CDR2 from the germline V gene are SGHRS and YFSETQ. The CDR3 is 17 residues long. V was trimmed by 1 base and J by 4 bases, leaving 18 bases between them. CDR3 in DNA: TGCGCCAGCAGCTTGCTCCGGTCGGGCCAGGGGAATCAGCCCCAGCATTTT. This gives the protein CASSLLRSGQGNQPQHF.

In this sample, this clonotype turned up a few times. The V call is TRBV12-3 or TRBV12-4, the J call TRBJ2-1; D is perhaps TRBD1 (6 bases). CDR3 size: 15 residues. Trimming removed 5 bases from V and 5 bases from J, with 16 bases in between. The CDR3 loop is CASSARAGTNNEQFF. In DNA, the CDR3 is TGTGCCAGCAGTGCCCGAGCAGGGACAAACAATGAGCAGTTCTTC.

The chain carries TRBV5-1 and TRBJ2-1, with D unresolved. V was clipped by 1 base and J by 8 bases, with 7 bases between them. Germline V gives CDR1 SGHRS, CDR2 YFSETQ. This CDR3 is 12 amino acids long. The CDR3 spells CASSLSLDEQFF. The CDR3 nucleotides read TGCGCCAGCAGCTTGAGCTTAGATGAGCAGTTCTTC.

This clonotype has a handful of counts. The rearrangement uses TRBV5-4 and TRBJ2-2; tentative D call: TRBD2 (5 bases). V dropped 3 bases and J dropped 16 bases, with 16 bases sitting between them. The CDR3 has 12 residues. Germline lookup yields CDR1 SGHNT and CDR2 YYREEE (reference sequence). Here the CDR3 DNA reads TGTGCCAGCAGCTCCCTAGGGAGAGAGGAGTTTTTT. Translation gives CASSSLGREEFF.

This clonotype was detected ten times or more. The chain links TRBV6-6 to TRBJ1-1; the match to TRBD1 covers 10 bases. Per the germline V gene, CDR1 is MNHNY and CDR2 is SVGAGI (reference sequence). CDR3 length: 13 residues. V was clipped by 5 bases and J by 10 bases; unmatched bases: 7. The CDR3 is CASSTGQGVLAFF. The CDR3, as DNA: TGTGCCAGCAGTACTGGACAGGGGGTTTTAGCTTTCTTT.